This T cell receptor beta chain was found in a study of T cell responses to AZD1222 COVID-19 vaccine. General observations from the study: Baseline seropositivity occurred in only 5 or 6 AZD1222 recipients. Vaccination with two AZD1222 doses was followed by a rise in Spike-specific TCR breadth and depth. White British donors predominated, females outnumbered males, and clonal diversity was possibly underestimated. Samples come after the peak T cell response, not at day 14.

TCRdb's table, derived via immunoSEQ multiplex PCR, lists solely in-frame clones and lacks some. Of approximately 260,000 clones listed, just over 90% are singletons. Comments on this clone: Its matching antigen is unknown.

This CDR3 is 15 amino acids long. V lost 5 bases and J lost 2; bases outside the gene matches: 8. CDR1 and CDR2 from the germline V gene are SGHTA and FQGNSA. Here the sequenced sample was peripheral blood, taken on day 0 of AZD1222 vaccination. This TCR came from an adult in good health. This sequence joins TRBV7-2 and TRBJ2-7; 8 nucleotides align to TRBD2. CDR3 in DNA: TGTGCCAGCAGCCTCACCGGGACTAGTCCCTACGAGCAGTACTTC. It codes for CASSLTGTSPYEQYF.